This T cell receptor beta chain was sequenced in a study of blood T cell repertoires in COVID-19. Here immunoSEQ multiplex PCR was the method, and the copy in TCRdb shows in-frame clones only, minus some. The sample carries 340,000 or so clones, about 86% recorded once. The CDR3 contains 13 residues. V was clipped by 6 bases and J by 8 bases, with 14 bases between them. The sequence derives from a man aged 30 to 45 with active or convalescent COVID-19. The sequenced sample was peripheral blood. V gene TRBV12-3 or TRBV12-4 combines with J gene TRBJ2-1, with a tentative D call TRBD2 (6 bases). The CDR3 coding sequence is TGTGCCAGCAGCCCTGCGGGGTCCTATGAGCAGTTCTTC. Translation: CASSPAGSYEQFF.